This TCR beta chain is drawn from a study of blood T cell repertoires in COVID-19. On the study more broadly: Samples came from the United States, Italy and Spain, spanning acute and convalescent COVID-19. The analysed material was cDNA or gDNA that came from T cells, B-cell-depleted T cells, or PBMCs.

Only one count was recorded for this clone. Original methodology: For nucleated cells, counts were estimated from reference gene primer amplification. TCRdb keeps only in-frame clones here, not all; method: immunoSEQ multiplex PCR. That table is the source of V, J and clone size, and D and trimming were worked out from the DNA. Of 84,000 or so clones detected, around 80% appear once; the ten largest clones hold approximately 1.2%. From germline, CDR1 is LNHNV and CDR2 YYDKDF (reference sequence). This CDR3 is built from 15 residues. The junction had 2 bases not matched to a gene; V was cut back by 0 bases and J by 4 bases.

Sequencing was performed on peripheral blood. The receptor comes from a woman older than 75 with acute or convalescent COVID-19. This chain connects TRBV15 to TRBJ2-3; 9 nucleotides line up with TRBD2. DNA for the CDR3: TGTGCCACCAGCAGAGAACTAGCGGGTCCAGATACGCAGTATTTT. It translates to CATSRELAGPDTQYF.